This passage covers 26 T cell receptor beta chains from one sample sequenced in a study of yellow fever vaccine responses in identical twins. TCRdb re-called the RT-PCR reads through MiXCR, storing one row per CDR3 protein. This sample has approximately 9,700 distinct CDR3 sequences, with less than 90% found just once. The input for sequencing was T cells from blood (PBMCs), unsorted or a sorted subset (not recorded which), taken before or after yellow fever vaccination (not recorded which). Receptors originate from a woman between 18 and 29 years old who received the yellow fever vaccine.

The gene calls are TRBV23-1 and TRBJ1-1; 8 bases match TRBD1. TRBV23-1 is filed as an ORF, its function uncertain. Losses at the gene ends were 1 base for V and 3 bases for J; bases not matched to a gene: 4. The CDR3 is 15 amino acids. CDR3 bases: TGCGCCAGCAGTCAATTCACAGGGGGAGACACTGAAGCTTTCTTT. Residues: CASSQFTGGDTEAFF.

The J gene is TRBJ2-3, the V gene TRBV7-6; TRBD1 agrees at 11 bases. Germline V lookup: CDR1 SGHVS, CDR2 FNYEAQ. This CDR3 contains 14 residues. Trimming took 5 bases from V and 5 from J; bases not matched to a gene: 3. CDR3 DNA: TGTGCCAGCAGCAAGGGGACAGGGGGAGATACGCAGTATTTT. Residues: CASSKGTGGDTQYF.

The chain employs TRBV20-1 and TRBJ2-2; the D is unclear. Trimming removed 6 bases from V and 1 base from J, with 9 bases in between. Germline CDR1 and CDR2: DFQATT and SNEGSKA (reference sequence). The CDR3 consists of 13 residues. The CDR3 coding sequence is TGCAGTGCGTCGGGTGAGAACACCGGGGAGCTGTTTTTT. This encodes CSASGENTGELFF.

J is TRBJ1-6 and V is TRBV9; D gene uncertain. V was pared by 2 bases and J by 5 bases, with 8 bases between. Germline CDR1 and CDR2: SGDLS and YYNGEE. The length of the CDR3 is 14 residues. The CDR3 is CASSVRQNNSPLHF. The CDR3 nucleotides read TGTGCCAGCAGCGTGAGGCAAAATAATTCACCCCTCCACTTT. The full variable domain, with the rest looked up from reference TRBV9 and TRBJ1-6, is DSGVTQTPKHLITATGQRVTLRCSPRSGDLSVYWYQQSLDQGLQFLIQYYNGEERAKGNILERFSAQQFPDLHSELNLSSLELGDSALYFCASSVRQNNSPLHFGNGTRLTVT.

The J gene is TRBJ2-7, the V gene TRBV2; D is unclear. This CDR3 has 13 residues. Trimming took 3 bases from V and 2 from J, leaving 8 bases between them. Looked up from germline, CDR1 is SNHLY and CDR2 is FYNNEI. CDR3 DNA: TGTGCCAGCAGTGAGTTCCGGGCCTACGAGCAGTACGTC. As protein: CASSEFRAYEQYV.

The V and J genes are TRBV7-9 and TRBJ1-1; D is undetermined. The CDR3 spans 13 residues. Looked up from germline, CDR1 is SEHNR and CDR2 is FQNEAQ (reference sequence). V was clipped by 2 bases and J by 4 bases, with 8 bases between them. The CDR3 reads CASSLIGGTEAFF. The DNA of the CDR3 is TGTGCCAGCAGCTTAATCGGCGGCACTGAAGCTTTCTTT.

This clonotype was picked up one time. This chain joins TRBV10-3 and TRBJ2-7; 14 nucleotides line up with TRBD2. Germline V CDR1 and CDR2: ENHRY, SYGVKD. The CDR3 spans 17 residues. V was pared by 4 bases and J by 5 bases, with 10 bases of the junction left unmatched. The CDR3 nucleotides read TGTGCCATCAGTGCCTCGTGGGGACTAGCGGGAGACCACGAGCAGTACTTC. Translation gives CAISASWGLAGDHEQYF.

The V gene is TRBV2, the J gene TRBJ2-7; TRBD2 agrees at 9 bases. Unmatched junction bases numbered 7, after V lost 4 bases and J lost 0 bases. The CDR3 has 16 residues. The germline gives CDR1 SNHLY, CDR2 FYNNEI. The CDR3 DNA sequence: TGTGCCAGCAGTGTACTAGCGGGTACCCCCTCCTACGAGCAGTACTTC. Amino acid sequence: CASSVLAGTPSYEQYF.

This chain connects TRBV11-3 to TRBJ2-1; 7 nucleotides line up with TRBD2. CDR3 length: 15 residues. J was trimmed by 4 bases and V by 5 bases; bases with no gene match: 8. Germline-derived CDR1 and CDR2 are SGHNT and YENEEA. CDR3 in amino acids: CASSVAGPEYNEQFF. The CDR3 DNA reads TGTGCCAGCAGCGTAGCGGGTCCCGAATACAATGAGCAGTTCTTC. The whole variable domain, remainder taken from reference TRBV11-3 and TRBJ2-1, is EAGVVQSPRYKIIEKKQPVAFWCNPISGHNTLYWYLQNLGQGPELLIRYENEEAVDDSQLPKDRFSAERLKGVDSTLKIQPAELGDSAVYLCASSVAGPEYNEQFFGPGTRLTVL.

This chain links TRBV6-1 with TRBJ2-7, with D perhaps TRBD1 or TRBD2 (5 bases each). The CDR3 has 15 residues. Germline V lookup: CDR1 MNHNS, CDR2 SASEGT. V lost 2 bases to trimming and J lost 0 bases, with 11 bases between them. The CDR3 region has the DNA TGTGCCAGCAGTGAATTGTGGGGGAGCTCCTACGAGCAGTACTTC. Amino acids: CASSELWGSSYEQYF.

The CDR3 bases are TGTGCCAGCAGCCGAGGACAGGAAGAGACCCAGTACTTC. Translation: CASSRGQEETQYF. This chain joins TRBV4-2 and TRBJ2-5, with 7 positions matching TRBD1. The CDR3 consists of 13 residues. The V gene's germline CDR1 is LGHNA and CDR2 YNFKEQ. V lost 4 bases to trimming and J lost 3 bases; unmatched junction nucleotides: 2.

The chain has TRBV29-1 and TRBJ2-7; 7 bases match TRBD2. Germline CDR1 SQVTM, CDR2 ANQGSEA. This CDR3 is built from 12 residues. V dropped 4 bases and J dropped 3; count of bases not matched to a gene: 3. The CDR3 DNA reads TGCAGCGTTGGAACTAGCGTCTACGAGCAGTACTTC. Protein product: CSVGTSVYEQYF.

The rearrangement joins TRBV7-9 to TRBJ2-3; D is perhaps TRBD1 (5 bases). Between the trimmed V and J ends, which lost 3 bases and 0 bases, there was a span of 10 bases. Germline V CDR1 and CDR2: SEHNR, FQNEAQ (reference sequence). This CDR3 region has 15 residues. The CDR3, as DNA: TGTGCCAGCAGCTTGGGGCATACAAGCACAGATACGCAGTATTTT. This codes for CASSLGHTSTDTQYF.

About this clonotype: A read error may produce the germline difference seen at one junction end. CDR3 loop: CASSKPGKSYIEQFF. The CDR3 DNA follows: TGCGCCAGCAGCAAACCAGGGAAATCCTACATTGAGCAGTTCTTC. This sequence joins TRBV4-1 and TRBJ2-1; D is perhaps TRBD1 (5 bases). Germline values: CDR1 MGHRA, CDR2 YSYEKL. The CDR3 extends over 15 amino acids.

The rearrangement uses TRBV29-1 and TRBJ1-1, with D maybe TRBD1 (5 bases). Germline V gene data show CDR1 as SQVTM and CDR2 as ANQGSEA. CDR3 size: 11 residues. Deletions cut 5 bases from V and 8 bases from J, with 12 bases between. The CDR3 reads CSVPTGGEAFF. Here the CDR3 DNA reads TGCAGCGTTCCCACAGGAGGGGAAGCTTTCTTT.

The DNA of the CDR3 is TGTGCCAGCAGCCCGACAGGTTTTGGAGAGCAGTACTTC. It encodes CASSPTGFGEQYF. This chain joins TRBV11-2 and TRBJ2-7; maybe TRBD1 (6 bases). CDR3 size: 13 residues. Germline CDR1 and CDR2: SGHAT and FQNNGV. V was clipped by 5 bases and J by 7 bases, with 15 bases between them.

The J gene is TRBJ1-5, the V gene TRBV2, with D uncertain. V was clipped by 1 base and J by 2 bases, with 6 bases between them. From germline, CDR1 is SNHLY and CDR2 FYNNEI. This CDR3 region has 14 residues. The CDR3 spells CASSEGFGNQPQHF. The CDR3 DNA sequence: TGTGCCAGCAGTGAAGGGTTCGGCAATCAGCCCCAGCATTTT. Full variable domain (rest looked up from reference TRBV2 and TRBJ1-5): EPEVTQTPSHQVTQMGQEVILRCVPISNHLYFYWYRQILGQKVEFLVSFYNNEISEKSEIFDDQFSVERPDGSNFTLKIRSTKLEDSAMYFCASSEGFGNQPQHFGDGTRLSIL.

The J gene is TRBJ2-7, the V gene TRBV6-1; 11 bases agree with TRBD2. This CDR3 is built from 16 residues. The V and J ends lost 5 bases and 2 bases, in that order; junction bases with no gene match: 8. The germline gives CDR1 MNHNS, CDR2 SASEGT. DNA for the CDR3: TGTGCCAGCAGTACCGCCGGGACTAGCGGAACCTACGAGCAGTACTTC. Protein sequence: CASSTAGTSGTYEQYF.

The chain carries TRBV7-2 and TRBJ2-1; unclear D gene. Germline V gene sequence: CDR1 SGHTA, CDR2 FQGNSA. Trimming stripped 4 bases from V and 3 bases from J, with 13 bases between. The CDR3 length is 15 residues. The CDR3: CASSSGPIHYNEQFF. DNA of the CDR3: TGTGCCAGCAGCTCCGGGCCTATTCACTACAATGAGCAGTTCTTC.

The gene calls are TRBV6-1 and TRBJ2-7; possibly TRBD2 for D (6 bases). The CDR3 extends over 14 amino acids. Trimming took off 5 bases at V and 2 bases at J, with 13 bases between the two ends. Germline assignment: CDR1 MNHNS and CDR2 SASEGT. The CDR3: CASSTAGRTYEQYF. The CDR3, as DNA: TGTGCCAGCAGTACCGCGGGGCGTACCTACGAGCAGTACTTC.

The genes are TRBV6-1 and TRBJ1-5; D is unclear. CDR1 is MNHNS, CDR2 SASEGT, per germline. The CDR3 covers 15 residues. V was shortened by 2 bases and J by 4 bases, with 12 bases between the two germline ends. The CDR3 sequence is CASSESTAGNQPQHF. The CDR3 region has the DNA TGTGCCAGCAGTGAAAGCACAGCGGGGAATCAGCCCCAGCATTTT.

The chain carries TRBV20-1 and TRBJ2-7, with TRBD2 matching 12 bases. With V trimmed by 1 base and J by 2 bases, 0 bases remained unmatched. The germline gives CDR1 DFQATT, CDR2 SNEGSKA (reference sequence). This CDR3 spans 14 amino acids. In DNA form, the CDR3 reads TGCAGTGCTAGAGGACTAGCGGGAGCCTACGAGCAGTACTTC. Its protein is CSARGLAGAYEQYF.

This rearrangement joins TRBV28 to TRBJ1-5; tentative D call: TRBD1 (5 bases). The germline CDR1 and CDR2 sequences are MDHEN and SYDVKM. This CDR3 region has 12 residues. V dropped 7 bases and J dropped 7 bases, with 11 bases sitting between them. CDR3 sequence: CASMRGRQPQHF. As DNA, the CDR3 is TGTGCCAGCATGAGGGGAAGGCAGCCCCAGCATTTT. Combining the CDR3 with reference TRBV28 and TRBJ1-5 gives the whole variable domain DVKVTQSSRYLVKRTGEKVFLECVQDMDHENMFWYRQDPGLGLRLIYFSYDVKMKEKGDIPEGYSVSREKKERFSLILESASTNQTSMYLCASMRGRQPQHFGDGTRLSIL.

This sequence joins TRBV11-3 and TRBJ2-3; D unclear. Germline V lookup: CDR1 SGHNT, CDR2 YENEEA. V was cut by 5 bases and J by 7 bases, with 7 bases left in between. This CDR3 has 11 amino acids. The CDR3 DNA reads TGTGCCAGCAGCCTGGGGAATACGCAGTATTTT. It specifies CASSLGNTQYF. The full variable domain, with the rest looked up from reference TRBV11-3 and TRBJ2-3, is EAGVVQSPRYKIIEKKQPVAFWCNPISGHNTLYWYLQNLGQGPELLIRYENEEAVDDSQLPKDRFSAERLKGVDSTLKIQPAELGDSAVYLCASSLGNTQYFGPGTRLTVL.

The chain employs TRBV28 and TRBJ2-7, with a tentative D call TRBD1 (6 bases). Germline loops: CDR1 MDHEN, CDR2 SYDVKM. This CDR3 comprises 15 residues. With 7 bases removed from V and 2 bases from J, the gap between germline ends came to 18 bases. This CDR3 is CASTPDSLGAYEQYF. The DNA of the CDR3 is TGTGCCAGCACCCCGGACAGCCTTGGGGCCTACGAGCAGTACTTC.

V is TRBV24-1 and J is TRBJ1-2; the D is unclear. CDR1 is KGHDR, CDR2 SFDVKD, per germline. Trimming shortened V by 4 bases and J by 4 bases, and 3 bases separated the two germline ends. The CDR3 has 11 residues. CDR3 sequence reads: CATSDSYGYTF. CDR3 nucleotide sequence: TGTGCCACCAGTGACAGCTATGGCTACACCTTC.